The T cell receptor beta chain under discussion was sequenced for a study of T cell responses to AZD1222 COVID-19 vaccine. Study information: Combined were second doses at about 4 or about 12 weeks.

Details on this clone: The target antigen is unknown.

Whole-study findings and limits: The number of AZD1222 recipients seropositive at baseline was only 5 to 7. Clonal diversity was possibly underestimated, and white British individuals and females predominated among donors.

Assay: immunoSEQ multiplex PCR; the TCRdb copy retains only in-frame clones and omits some. The sample records approximately 110,000 clones, about 94% being singletons. J gave up 8 bases and V 4 bases, and 13 bases lay outside the gene matches. This CDR3 spans 15 amino acids. From germline, CDR1 is SGHAT and CDR2 FQNNGV. The sequence was collected from an adult in good health. Sequenced material: peripheral blood, taken on day 0 of AZD1222 vaccination. The V call is TRBV11-2, the J call TRBJ1-2; 7 bases are shared with TRBD1. CDR3 DNA: TGTGCCAGCAGCTCACCCCTGACAGGGATCGGCGGCTACACCTTC. Translated, it gives CASSSPLTGIGGYTF.